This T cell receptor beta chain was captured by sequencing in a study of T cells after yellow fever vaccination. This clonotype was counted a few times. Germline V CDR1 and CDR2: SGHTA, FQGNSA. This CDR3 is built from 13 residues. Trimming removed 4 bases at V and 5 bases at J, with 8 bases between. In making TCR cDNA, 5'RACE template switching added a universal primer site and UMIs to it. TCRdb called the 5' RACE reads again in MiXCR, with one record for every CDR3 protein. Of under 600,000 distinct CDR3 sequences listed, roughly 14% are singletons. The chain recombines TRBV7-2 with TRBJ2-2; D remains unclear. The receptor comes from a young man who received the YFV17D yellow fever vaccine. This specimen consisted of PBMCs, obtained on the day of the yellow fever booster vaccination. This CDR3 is CASSWIETGELFF. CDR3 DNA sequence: TGTGCCAGCAGCTGGATTGAGACCGGGGAGCTGTTTTTT.